The clone carrying this T cell receptor (beta chain) has a single count. The record originates from a study of technical replicates of blood from several donors. The germline V gene encodes CDR1 SGHVS and CDR2 FNYEAQ. CDR3 length: 15 amino acids. V was clipped by 4 bases and J by 4 bases; unmatched bases: 6. Clones were read by immunoSEQ multiplex PCR, and TCRdb kept only the in-frame ones, dropping some. The sample consists of about 76,000 clones, roughly 90% of them appearing once. This receptor was obtained from a human donor in good health. Sequencing used T cells isolated from PBMCs. The genes are TRBV7-6 and TRBJ2-1; 8 bases map to TRBD2. The CDR3 sequence is CASSSEGLGYNEQFF. CDR3 bases: TGTGCCAGCAGCTCAGAGGGACTAGGGTACAATGAGCAGTTCTTC.